The rows below give T cell receptor beta chains drawn from one sample of a study of blood T cell repertoires in COVID-19. The repertoire was sequenced with immunoSEQ multiplex PCR; TCRdb's copy has only in-frame clones and lacks some. The table lists 160,000 or so clones, under 90% of them singletons, with approximately 3% in the top ten. The sequenced sample consisted of PBMCs or T cells enriched from blood (not recorded which). These receptor sequences come from a woman aged 55-75 years who had recovered from COVID-19. Each CDR3 is given with its conserved first and last residue. Each record gives: V gene, J gene, D gene, clone size, CDR3 protein, CDR3 DNA. D genes are given only for firm matches. Only part of the rows carry a size: once, few, many, or a class if the clone is expanded.

v_gene: TRBV5-6; j_gene: TRBJ1-2; d_gene: .; abundance: .; CDR3aa: CASSWDTRYGYTF; CDR3nt: TGTGCCAGCAGCTGGGACACCAGATATGGCTACACCTTC
v_gene: TRBV3-1/TRBV3-2; j_gene: TRBJ2-3; d_gene: TRBD2; abundance: few; CDR3aa: CASSQDLYGGGTDTQYF; CDR3nt: TGTGCCAGCAGCCAAGATCTTTACGGGGGGGGCACAGATACGCAGTATTTT
v_gene: TRBV3-1/TRBV3-2; j_gene: TRBJ1-1; d_gene: TRBD1; abundance: .; CDR3aa: CASSGDRGSNTEAFF; CDR3nt: TGTGCCAGCAGCGGGGACAGGGGGAGTAACACTGAAGCTTTCTTT
v_gene: TRBV7-2; j_gene: TRBJ2-3; d_gene: .; abundance: .; CDR3aa: CASSSKRNPPDTQYF; CDR3nt: TGTGCCAGCAGCTCTAAGCGAAATCCCCCAGATACGCAGTATTTT
v_gene: TRBV29-1; j_gene: TRBJ1-2; d_gene: .; abundance: few; CDR3aa: CSVEAVRIGGYGYTF; CDR3nt: TGCAGCGTTGAAGCTGTCCGAATAGGGGGCTATGGCTACACCTTC
v_gene: TRBV5-6; j_gene: TRBJ1-3; d_gene: .; abundance: .; CDR3aa: CASSFRSPGNTIYF; CDR3nt: TGTGCCAGCAGCTTTAGGAGCCCTGGAAACACCATATATTTT
v_gene: TRBV15; j_gene: TRBJ1-1; d_gene: .; abundance: .; CDR3aa: CATGPGRNTEAFF; CDR3nt: TGTGCCACCGGTCCGGGGAGGAACACTGAAGCTTTCTTT
v_gene: TRBV11-2; j_gene: TRBJ2-7; d_gene: TRBD1; abundance: .; CDR3aa: CASNDRDEAYEQYF; CDR3nt: TGTGCCAGCAATGACAGGGATGAGGCCTACGAGCAGTACTTC
v_gene: TRBV5-4; j_gene: TRBJ2-7; d_gene: TRBD2; abundance: .; CDR3aa: CASSLKTSGDPYEQYF; CDR3nt: TGTGCCAGCAGCCTGAAGACTAGCGGGGATCCCTACGAGCAGTACTTC
v_gene: TRBV2; j_gene: TRBJ1-1; d_gene: .; abundance: .; CDR3aa: CASNLPRVDYTEAFF; CDR3nt: TGTGCCAGCAACCTCCCCCGGGTTGACTACACTGAAGCTTTCTTT
v_gene: TRBV12-3/TRBV12-4; j_gene: TRBJ1-1; d_gene: TRBD1; abundance: few; CDR3aa: CAVTGTAEAFF; CDR3nt: TGTGCCGTGACAGGGACCGCTGAAGCTTTCTTT
v_gene: TRBV25-1; j_gene: TRBJ2-3; d_gene: .; abundance: .; CDR3aa: CASSELSGDADTQYF; CDR3nt: TGTGCCAGCAGTGAACTCTCGGGGGATGCAGATACGCAGTATTTT
v_gene: TRBV19; j_gene: TRBJ2-3; d_gene: .; abundance: .; CDR3aa: CASKKVWGGGRDTQYF; CDR3nt: TGTGCCAGTAAAAAGGTATGGGGCGGCGGACGGGATACGCAGTATTTT
v_gene: TRBV19; j_gene: TRBJ2-7; d_gene: .; abundance: .; CDR3aa: CASSRQGRYEQYF; CDR3nt: TGTGCCAGTAGCCGGCAGGGTCGCTACGAGCAGTACTTC
v_gene: TRBV5-1; j_gene: TRBJ1-1; d_gene: .; abundance: .; CDR3aa: CASSFLEGGYTEAFF; CDR3nt: TGCGCCAGCAGCTTTTTAGAGGGGGGGTACACTGAAGCTTTCTTT
v_gene: TRBV5-6; j_gene: TRBJ1-1; d_gene: .; abundance: .; CDR3aa: CASSFGLQRGTEAFF; CDR3nt: TGTGCCAGCAGCTTCGGTCTACAGAGGGGGACTGAAGCTTTCTTT
v_gene: TRBV11-3; j_gene: TRBJ2-1; d_gene: TRBD2; abundance: few; CDR3aa: CASSTSGGVHEQFF; CDR3nt: TGTGCCAGCAGCACTAGCGGGGGGGTCCATGAGCAGTTCTTC
v_gene: TRBV29-1; j_gene: TRBJ2-3; d_gene: TRBD2; abundance: .; CDR3aa: CSVGASGGALDTQYF; CDR3nt: TGCAGCGTTGGGGCTAGCGGGGGGGCCTTAGATACGCAGTATTTT
v_gene: TRBV21-1; j_gene: TRBJ2-7; d_gene: .; abundance: .; CDR3aa: CASRPEAPRDEQYF; CDR3nt: TGTGCCAGCAGGCCCGAAGCGCCCCGCGACGAGCAGTACTTC
v_gene: TRBV2; j_gene: TRBJ2-7; d_gene: .; abundance: .; CDR3aa: CASSRTGPSYEQYF; CDR3nt: TGTGCCAGCAGCCGAACTGGGCCCTCCTACGAGCAGTACTTC
v_gene: TRBV18; j_gene: TRBJ1-1; d_gene: .; abundance: .; CDR3aa: CATTDRTMNTEAFF; CDR3nt: TGTGCCACCACAGACAGAACAATGAACACTGAAGCTTTCTTT
v_gene: TRBV24-1; j_gene: TRBJ2-1; d_gene: TRBD2; abundance: once; CDR3aa: CATSDTSGGAGEQFF; CDR3nt: TGTGCCACCAGTGACACTAGCGGGGGGGCCGGTGAGCAGTTCTTC
v_gene: TRBV5-1; j_gene: TRBJ2-2; d_gene: .; abundance: .; CDR3aa: CASGTERDFTGELFF; CDR3nt: TGCGCCAGCGGGACTGAACGGGACTTCACCGGGGAGCTGTTTTTT
v_gene: TRBV2; j_gene: TRBJ1-4; d_gene: .; abundance: .; CDR3aa: CASSERGLLFF; CDR3nt: TGTGCCAGCAGTGAGCGAGGCTTACTGTTTTTT
v_gene: TRBV11-2; j_gene: TRBJ2-7; d_gene: TRBD2; abundance: .; CDR3aa: CASSPTGLAGGLYEQYF; CDR3nt: TGTGCCAGCAGCCCAACGGGGCTAGCGGGGGGGCTGTATGAGCAGTACTTC
v_gene: TRBV3-1/TRBV3-2; j_gene: TRBJ2-7; d_gene: .; abundance: many; CDR3aa: CASSFRQSQYF; CDR3nt: TGTGCCAGCAGCTTTCGACAAAGCCAGTACTTC
v_gene: TRBV29-1; j_gene: TRBJ1-2; d_gene: TRBD1; abundance: .; CDR3aa: CSVATGVLNYGYTF; CDR3nt: TGCAGCGTTGCCACAGGGGTTCTTAACTATGGCTACACCTTC
v_gene: TRBV19; j_gene: TRBJ2-3; d_gene: TRBD2; abundance: .; CDR3aa: CASSKYGLAESTDTQYF; CDR3nt: TGTGCCAGTAGTAAGTATGGACTAGCGGAGAGCACAGATACGCAGTATTTT
v_gene: TRBV6-6; j_gene: TRBJ2-7; d_gene: .; abundance: .; CDR3aa: CASRVAAYEQYF; CDR3nt: TGTGCCAGCAGGGTAGCTGCCTACGAGCAGTACTTC
v_gene: TRBV10-3; j_gene: TRBJ2-2; d_gene: TRBD1; abundance: .; CDR3aa: CAIRGGQGSTGELFF; CDR3nt: TGTGCCATCAGGGGGGGACAGGGAAGCACCGGGGAGCTGTTTTTT
v_gene: TRBV18; j_gene: TRBJ1-4; d_gene: .; abundance: once; CDR3aa: CASSPHNSGNEKLFF; CDR3nt: TGTGCCAGCTCACCACACAACAGTGGCAATGAAAAACTGTTTTTT
v_gene: TRBV30; j_gene: TRBJ2-1; d_gene: .; abundance: .; CDR3aa: CAWRVTGTSYNEQFF; CDR3nt: TGTGCCTGGAGAGTAACAGGGACCTCCTACAATGAGCAGTTCTTC
v_gene: TRBV21-1; j_gene: TRBJ1-1; d_gene: .; abundance: few; CDR3aa: CASRGTRGSNTEAFF; CDR3nt: TGTGCCAGCAGAGGAACCAGGGGCTCGAACACTGAAGCTTTCTTT
v_gene: TRBV15; j_gene: TRBJ1-5; d_gene: .; abundance: once; CDR3aa: CATSRDMQGGINQPQHF; CDR3nt: TGTGCCACCAGCAGAGATATGCAGGGAGGAATCAATCAGCCCCAGCATTTT
v_gene: TRBV30; j_gene: TRBJ2-7; d_gene: .; abundance: .; CDR3aa: CAWSGTPSSYEQYF; CDR3nt: TGTGCCTGGAGTGGGACTCCGAGCTCCTACGAGCAGTACTTC
v_gene: TRBV4-1; j_gene: TRBJ2-3; d_gene: TRBD2; abundance: .; CDR3aa: CASSQDVAGGVPDTQYF; CDR3nt: TGCGCCAGCAGCCAAGATGTAGCGGGGGGCGTCCCAGATACGCAGTATTTT
v_gene: TRBV3-1/TRBV3-2; j_gene: TRBJ2-5; d_gene: TRBD2; abundance: .; CDR3aa: CASSTPAGGQETQYF; CDR3nt: TGTGCCAGCAGCACGCCGGCGGGGGGGCAAGAGACCCAGTACTTC
v_gene: TRBV19; j_gene: TRBJ2-7; d_gene: .; abundance: .; CDR3aa: CASRPTGGGYEQYF; CDR3nt: TGTGCCAGTCGCCCCACCGGGGGTGGCTACGAGCAGTACTTC
v_gene: TRBV10-1; j_gene: TRBJ2-2; d_gene: .; abundance: .; CDR3aa: CASSVDTSGELFF; CDR3nt: TGCGCCAGCAGCGTAGACACATCCGGGGAGCTGTTTTTT
v_gene: TRBV3-1/TRBV3-2; j_gene: TRBJ2-6; d_gene: .; abundance: .; CDR3aa: CASSQGGHLTF; CDR3nt: TGTGCCAGCAGCCAAGGGGGACACTTGACTTTC
v_gene: TRBV18; j_gene: TRBJ1-3; d_gene: .; abundance: once; CDR3aa: CASSPGQTSGNTIYF; CDR3nt: TGTGCCAGCTCACCCGGACAGACGTCTGGAAACACCATATATTTT
v_gene: TRBV6-1; j_gene: TRBJ1-5; d_gene: .; abundance: .; CDR3aa: CASSEGSWQPQHF; CDR3nt: TGTGCCAGCAGTGAGGGGAGTTGGCAGCCCCAGCATTTT